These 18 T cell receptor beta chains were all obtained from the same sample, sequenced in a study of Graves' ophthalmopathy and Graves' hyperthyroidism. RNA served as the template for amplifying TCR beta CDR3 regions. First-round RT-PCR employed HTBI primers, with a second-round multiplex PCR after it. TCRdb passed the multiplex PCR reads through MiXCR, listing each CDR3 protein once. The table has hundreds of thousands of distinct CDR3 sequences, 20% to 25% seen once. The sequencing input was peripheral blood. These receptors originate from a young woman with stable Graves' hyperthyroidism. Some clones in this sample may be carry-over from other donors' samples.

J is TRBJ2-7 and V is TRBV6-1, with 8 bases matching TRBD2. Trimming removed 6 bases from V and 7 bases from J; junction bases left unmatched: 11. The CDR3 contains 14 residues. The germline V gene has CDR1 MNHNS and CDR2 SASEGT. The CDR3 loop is CASRQRGTSGEQYF. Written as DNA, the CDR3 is TGTGCCAGCAGGCAGCGGGGGACCTCTGGGGAGCAGTACTTC.

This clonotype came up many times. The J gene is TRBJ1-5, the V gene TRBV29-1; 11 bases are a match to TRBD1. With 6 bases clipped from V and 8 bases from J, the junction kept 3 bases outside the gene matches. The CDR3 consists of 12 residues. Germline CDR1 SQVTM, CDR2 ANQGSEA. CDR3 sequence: CSVGGQGEPQHF. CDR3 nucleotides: TGCAGCGTCGGGGGACAGGGGGAGCCCCAGCATTTT.

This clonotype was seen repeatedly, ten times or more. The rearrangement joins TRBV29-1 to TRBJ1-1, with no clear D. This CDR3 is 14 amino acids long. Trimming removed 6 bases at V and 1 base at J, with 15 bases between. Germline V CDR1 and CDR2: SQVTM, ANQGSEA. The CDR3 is CSVRTTLGNTEAFF. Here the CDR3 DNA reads TGCAGCGTAAGGACGACCCTGGGGAACACTGAAGCTTTCTTT.

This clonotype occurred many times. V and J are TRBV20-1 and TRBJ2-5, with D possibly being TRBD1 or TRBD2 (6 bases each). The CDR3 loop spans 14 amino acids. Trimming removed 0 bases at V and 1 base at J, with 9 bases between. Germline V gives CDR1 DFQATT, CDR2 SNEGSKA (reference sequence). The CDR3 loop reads CSARDGGSQETQYF. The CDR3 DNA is TGCAGTGCTAGAGACGGGGGCTCCCAAGAGACCCAGTACTTC.

This chain's CDR3 is CASSLARQGTEQYF. The CDR3 DNA reads as TGTGCCAGCAGTTTAGCTAGACAGGGAACAGAGCAGTACTTC. The chain has TRBV12-3 or TRBV12-4 and TRBJ2-7; TRBD1 aligns across 7 bases. The V and J ends lost 0 bases and 7 bases, in that order; junction bases with no gene match: 6. The CDR3 consists of 14 residues.

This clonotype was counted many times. CDR3 DNA sequence: TGCAGTGCCCCTGGGGGAGACACCATATATTTT. It encodes CSAPGGDTIYF. J is TRBJ1-3 and V is TRBV20-1, with D maybe TRBD1 (5 bases). The germline V and J ends were trimmed by 6 bases and 8 bases, with 11 bases remaining between them. The germline gives CDR1 DFQATT, CDR2 SNEGSKA (reference sequence). This CDR3 is 11 amino acids long.

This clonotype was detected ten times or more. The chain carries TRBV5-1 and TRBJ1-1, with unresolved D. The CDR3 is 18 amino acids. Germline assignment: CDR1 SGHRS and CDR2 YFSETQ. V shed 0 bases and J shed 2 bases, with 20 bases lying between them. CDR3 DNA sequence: TGCGCCAGCAGCTTGGGCATATTCGCTCTCCGGCAAAACACTGAAGCTTTCTTT. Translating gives CASSLGIFALRQNTEAFF.

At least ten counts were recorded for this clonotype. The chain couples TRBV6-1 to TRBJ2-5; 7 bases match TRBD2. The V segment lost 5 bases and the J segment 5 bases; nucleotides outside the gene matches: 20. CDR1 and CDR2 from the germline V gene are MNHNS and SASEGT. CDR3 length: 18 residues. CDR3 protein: CASSPSVGGDPTLETQYF. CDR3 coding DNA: TGTGCCAGCAGTCCATCCGTTGGGGGGGACCCCACCTTGGAGACCCAGTACTTC.

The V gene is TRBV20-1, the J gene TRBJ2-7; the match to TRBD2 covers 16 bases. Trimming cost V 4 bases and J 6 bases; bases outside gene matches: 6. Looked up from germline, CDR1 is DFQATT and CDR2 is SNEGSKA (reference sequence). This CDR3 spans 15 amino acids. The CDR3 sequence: CSAKPGTSGRAEQYF. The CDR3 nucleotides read TGCAGTGCTAAGCCGGGGACTAGCGGGAGGGCCGAGCAGTACTTC.

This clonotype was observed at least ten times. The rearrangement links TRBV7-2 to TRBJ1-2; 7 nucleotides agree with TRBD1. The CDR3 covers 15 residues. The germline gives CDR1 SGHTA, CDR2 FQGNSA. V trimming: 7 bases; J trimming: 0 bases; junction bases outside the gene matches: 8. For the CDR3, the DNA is TGTGCCAGCAAGGGACAGCCTTCCCCTAACTATGGCTACACCTTC. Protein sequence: CASKGQPSPNYGYTF.

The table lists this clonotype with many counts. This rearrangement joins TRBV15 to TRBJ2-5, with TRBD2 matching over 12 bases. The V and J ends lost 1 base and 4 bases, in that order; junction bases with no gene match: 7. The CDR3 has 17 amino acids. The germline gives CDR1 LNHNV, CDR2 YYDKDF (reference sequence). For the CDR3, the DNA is TGTGCCACCAGCAGAGGACTCGGACTAGCGGGGATAGAGACCCAGTACTTC. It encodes CATSRGLGLAGIETQYF.

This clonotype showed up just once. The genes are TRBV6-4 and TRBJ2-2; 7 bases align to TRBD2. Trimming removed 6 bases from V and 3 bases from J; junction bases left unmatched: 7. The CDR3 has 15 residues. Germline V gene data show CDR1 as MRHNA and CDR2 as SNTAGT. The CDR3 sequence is CASSREESDTGELFF. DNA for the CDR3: TGTGCCAGCAGCCGGGAGGAGTCCGACACCGGGGAGCTGTTTTTT.

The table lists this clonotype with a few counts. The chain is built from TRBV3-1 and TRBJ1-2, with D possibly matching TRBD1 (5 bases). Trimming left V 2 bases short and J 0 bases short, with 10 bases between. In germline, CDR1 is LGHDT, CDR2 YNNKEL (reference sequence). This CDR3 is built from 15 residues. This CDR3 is CASSQYGTTNYGYTF. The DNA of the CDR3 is TGTGCCAGCAGCCAATATGGGACGACTAACTATGGCTACACCTTC.

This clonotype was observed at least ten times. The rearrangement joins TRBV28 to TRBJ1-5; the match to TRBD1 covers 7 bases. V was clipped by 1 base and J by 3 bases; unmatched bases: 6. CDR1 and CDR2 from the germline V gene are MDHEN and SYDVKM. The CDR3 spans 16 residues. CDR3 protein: CASSLSFGTVNQPQHF. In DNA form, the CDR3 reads TGTGCCAGCAGTTTATCGTTTGGGACAGTCAATCAGCCCCAGCATTTT.

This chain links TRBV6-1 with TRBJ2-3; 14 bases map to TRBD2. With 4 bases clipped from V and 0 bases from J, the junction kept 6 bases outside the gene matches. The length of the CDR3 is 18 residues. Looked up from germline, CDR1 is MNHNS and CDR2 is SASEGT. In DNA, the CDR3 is TGTGCCAGCAGTGTTGGGACTAGCGGGGGCTCTAGCACAGATACGCAGTATTTT. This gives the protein CASSVGTSGGSSTDTQYF.

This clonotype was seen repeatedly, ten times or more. The CDR3 sequence: CSAGQGAGYTF. CDR3 DNA sequence: TGCAGTGCTGGACAGGGGGCGGGCTACACCTTC. V usage is TRBV20-1 and J usage is TRBJ1-2, with 11 positions matching TRBD1. The CDR3 is 11 residues long. Germline V lookup: CDR1 DFQATT, CDR2 SNEGSKA (reference sequence). V trimming: 5 bases; J trimming: 8 bases; junction bases outside the gene matches: 1.

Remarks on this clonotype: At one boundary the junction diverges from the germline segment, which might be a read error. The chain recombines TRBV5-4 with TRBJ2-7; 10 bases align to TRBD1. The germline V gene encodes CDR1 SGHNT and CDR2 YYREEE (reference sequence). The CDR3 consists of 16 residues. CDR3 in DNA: TGTGCCAGCGGTATGGGGATGGGGACAGGGGCAAGAGAGCACTACTTC. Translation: CASGMGMGTGAREHYF. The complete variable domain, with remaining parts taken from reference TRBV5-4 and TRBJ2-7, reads ETGVTQSPTHLIKTRGQQVTLRCSSQSGHNTVSWYQQALGQGPQFIFQYYREEENGRGNFPPRFSGLQFPNYSSELNVNALELDDSALYLCASGMGMGTGAREHYFGPGTRLTVT.

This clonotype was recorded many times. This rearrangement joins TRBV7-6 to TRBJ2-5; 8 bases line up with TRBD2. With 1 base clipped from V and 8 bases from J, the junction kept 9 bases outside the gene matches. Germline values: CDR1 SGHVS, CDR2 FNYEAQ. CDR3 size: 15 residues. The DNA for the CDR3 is TGTGCCAGCAGCTTAGTATATGGTAGCGGGAAAACCCAGTACTTC. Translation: CASSLVYGSGKTQYF.